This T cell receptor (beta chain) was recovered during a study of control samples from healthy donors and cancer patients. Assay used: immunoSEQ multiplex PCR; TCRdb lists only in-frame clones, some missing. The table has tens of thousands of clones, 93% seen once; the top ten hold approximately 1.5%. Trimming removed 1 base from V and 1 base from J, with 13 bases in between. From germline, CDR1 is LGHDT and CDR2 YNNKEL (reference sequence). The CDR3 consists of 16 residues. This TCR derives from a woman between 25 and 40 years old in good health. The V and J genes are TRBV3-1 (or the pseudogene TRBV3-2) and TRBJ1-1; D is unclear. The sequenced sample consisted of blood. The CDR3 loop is CASSQGGRRQNTEAFF. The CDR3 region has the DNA TGTGCCAGCAGCCAAGGCGGACGGCGCCAGAACACTGAAGCTTTCTTT.